Sequencing of this TCR beta chain was carried out in a study of cytomegalovirus exposure and HLA in healthy donors (dated by TCRdb to 2015 to 2018). General notes on the study: In an earlier analysis of around 540 of the donors, 250 to 300 Gb of sequence data and 90 million to 130 million unique TCR beta sequences from 150 million to 200 million T cells were reported. Class I and class II HLA loci were covered by the typing at four-digit resolution. Rather than drawing on any new phenotypic data, the later analysis identified candidate immune exposures from TCR beta sequences and the way those sequences occurred across donors. Of the roughly 390 genotyped donors, approximately 80% fell in the genetic ancestry cluster associated with self-reported Caucasian donors. On average, 235,054 unique TCR beta nucleotide sequences were sequenced per donor among 350 to 400 genotyped donors of the cohort, with roughly 19% of those sequences being non-productive. An early release that covered about 600 HLA-typed donors contained about 290 gigabases of sequencing data and around 85 million unique TCR sequences. Alongside the repertoire data, information on donor age, sex, ethnicity and CMV serostatus was compiled. Besides the first cohort of roughly 660 subjects, a separate validation cohort made up of 90 to 150 different subjects was used. To decide whether each TCR beta V gene segment behaved as functional or pseudogenic, an earlier analysis of some 540 of the donors relied on high-throughput TCR beta sequencing. The number of donors typed differed by locus, with about 629-640 for A, B, C, DRB1 and DQB1, 522 for DQA1, 606 for DPA1, and over 400 for DPB1. The study aimed to test whether cataloging public T cell receptors could reveal signatures of past pathogen exposure. All discovery cohort repertoires had been generated on a single sequencing platform. High-throughput TCR immunosequencing, statistical association of individual TCRs with disease status, and machine learning were combined to predict cytomegalovirus infection status. Because of strong linkage in the cohort, roughly five DR-DQ haplotypes were treated as single units for association and clustering. A later genetic analysis used genome-wide SNP genotypes for 398 of the 666 donors, treating that subset as a discovery cohort. A later analysis re-analyzed previously published TCR beta repertoires from approximately 700 donors and added high-resolution HLA genotyping to study TCR occurrence patterns. The study used immunosequencing to profile the T cell repertoires of several hundred subjects and linked those repertoires to cytomegalovirus serostatus. What the authors observed across the whole study: A later genetic analysis reported fewer N-insertions in productive TCRs among donors in an Asian-associated ancestry cluster than the roughly 700-donor mean. Because HLA typing was unavailable for some donors at each locus, only the typed subset was used in association tests. Most TCR sequences were seen in very few donors, while some public TCRs were found in many individuals. When HLA alleles, especially DR and DQ, strongly co-occurred, TCR associations were difficult to assign to individual alleles. In vitro tests confirmed that a few of the cytomegalovirus-associated TCR beta chains recognize cytomegalovirus antigens. In a later analysis, several top co-occurrence clusters were reported to appear linked to parvovirus B19, influenza, CMV and Epstein-Barr virus. The authors suggested that the approach could potentially be generalized to other disease states and immunological phenotypes. In both the original and validation cohorts, the classifier was reported to diagnose cytomegalovirus status with high specificity and sensitivity. According to a later analysis, TCR association rates differed among HLA loci, with DRB1 alleles showing the most associated TCRs and HLA-C alleles showing the fewest. A further reported finding was that TCR beta sequences accurately predicted the HLA-A and HLA-B alleles for most subjects in the first cohort. In a later analysis, HLA-associated TCR beta chains were found to be more clonally expanded and to have lower generation probabilities than equally common non-associated chains. In an earlier analysis of about 600 of the donors, most TCR beta V segments appeared in productive rearrangements about 87% or about 30% of the time, broadly matching IMGT annotations. Presence/absence analyses assumed roughly uniform sequencing depth across donors, an assumption that may not hold. In this cohort, only TCR beta chains were sequenced, and detectable features were limited by the absence of alpha or paired-chain data. V-gene and J-gene trimming of TCR beta chains was associated with a missense DCLRE1C variant in a later genetic analysis, and the association was replicated in an independent cohort. In a later analysis, over 15,000 TCR beta sequences were associated with specific HLA alleles at a false discovery rate of 0.05. According to a later analysis, most CMV-associated TCR beta chains appeared to be HLA-restricted, and the HLA associations seemed to be driven largely by CMV exposure. A total of 164 TCR beta chains were listed by the study as associated with cytomegalovirus. The 87-base-pair reads could not distinguish some IMGT-functional V segments, including TRBV6-2 and TRBV6-3, so those segments were excluded. The sequencing pipeline was judged likely to have produced a cluster of highly shared sequence variants as a technical artifact. Immune exposure information for the cohort was limited to CMV serostatus. Correlated functional status among segregating V segments might reflect linkage disequilibrium, but an unknown experimental factor could not be ruled out. Because counts were too low, approximately 15 rarely observed V segments, including chromosome 9 orphons, were excluded from the earlier analysis of some 540 of the donors.

The library was obtained by the immunoSEQ multiplex PCR assay. For the multiplex PCR, a mixture combining 60 forward primers for TCR Vbeta segments and 13 reverse primers for TCR Jbeta segments was used. The CDR3 region of rearranged TCR beta genes was amplified from genomic DNA with a multiplex PCR assay. The Illumina HiSeq System was used to sequence the amplified TCR beta libraries as 87-base-pair reads. The original methods were these. In a later analysis, 70 million to 95 million unique TCR beta chains were counted across the roughly 610 repertoires, and roughly 10 million of these chains were shared by at least two donors. To remove PCR and sequencing errors, raw reads were error-corrected and collapsed into unique sequences using a nearest-neighbor algorithm that merged closely related sequences. To assign V, D and J gene segments, CDR3 sequences were aligned to IMGT reference sequences. For a sequence to be retained, at least a six-nucleotide match to both a V gene segment and a J gene segment was required. A rearrangement counted as productive if the CDR3 had no stop codons and remained in frame with V and J, and every other rearrangement counted as non-productive. Following IMGT convention, CDR3 was defined as the stretch from the second conserved V-encoded cysteine to the conserved J-encoded phenylalanine. The earlier analysis of about 620 of the donors excluded sequences that lacked an unambiguous match to a single V gene segment. An earlier analysis of 550 to 650 of the donors classified V segments as functional when productive rearrangements were above 56.7% and as segregating when the standard deviation between donors was above 5%. A statistical classification framework was developed to diagnose cytomegalovirus status using the catalog of TCR beta chain sequences. In a later analysis, TCR nucleotide sequences were compared against IMGT/GENE-DB human TR gene sequences so that V and J genes could be assigned. In a later analysis, CDR3 sequences and most-parsimonious VDJ recombination scenarios were assigned using the TCRdist pipeline. In a later analysis, each TCR beta chain was defined by its CDR3 amino acid sequence together with its V-gene family, and reads lacking a unique V-gene family were excluded. To address suspected cross-contamination and a sequencing artifact, a later analysis removed 450 to 700 highly shared, low-generation-probability nucleotide sequences. For each public chain, a later analysis derived a clonal expansion index from normalized ranks of inferred template counts within each repertoire. In a later analysis, generation probabilities were computed using a VDJ recombination model fitted to out-of-frame rearrangements, and the results were checked against IGoR. In a later analysis, TCR-TCR, TCR-HLA and TCR-CMV co-occurrence was scored with hypergeometric tests, and a repertoire-size bias correction was applied to TCR pairs. To estimate false discovery rates, a later analysis permuted the HLA or CMV assignments 20 times. A later analysis grouped co-occurring TCRs with DBSCAN, adding TCRdist sequence similarity when clustering within HLA-allele-positive subsets. For co-occurrence clustering, repertoires with fewer than 30,000 or more than 120,000 public chains were excluded, along with four or five repertoires with anomalous nucleotide sharing. Sourced from immuneACCESS, this table was stored by TCRdb with only in-frame sequences that have V and J called. A share of the clones is absent; for the studies checked, an unresolved V gene accounts for under half, and the remainder has no known explanation. Clonal size and the V and J genes are those of that table, whereas D and trimming came from the DNA. This sample lists 120,000 to 150,000 clones; less than 85% were detected once. The ten largest clones represent over 6.5% of the sample.

In total, just over 650 healthy bone marrow donors made up the cohort. All cohort members were sampled while nominally healthy, although unrecorded immune exposures were likely present. The donor was CMV seropositive and belonged to the group of over 250 seropositive cohort members. A peripheral blood sample was collected from each donor, and TCR beta sequencing was performed on peripheral blood mononuclear cells. The Qiagen DNeasy Blood Extraction Kit was used to extract genomic DNA from the blood cell samples. Details on this clone: Its recognized antigen is unknown. No quality values exist for individual bases; no much larger clone is one base distant. In the same sample, other DNA sequences code for this CDR3.

From its cysteine to its phenylalanine, the CDR3 spans 14 amino acids. Here the CDR3 DNA is all that survives: 42 bases in frame from base 1. The junction shows trimming of 8 bases on V and 5 bases on J, and the gene matches do not reach 12 bases of it. As encoded in the germline V gene, CDR1 is SQVTM while CDR2 is ANQGSEA. Sequenced sample: PBMCs. This sequence uses TRBV29-1 and TRBJ2-3, and TRBD2 matches 8 of the central bases. The source of this sequence is a man aged 35 to 55 in good health and CMV-seropositive. The CDR3 loop reads CSIRGGLLGDTQYF. The sequenced DNA: TGCAGCATCCGGGGGGGCCTCCTGGGAGATACGCAGTATTTT.